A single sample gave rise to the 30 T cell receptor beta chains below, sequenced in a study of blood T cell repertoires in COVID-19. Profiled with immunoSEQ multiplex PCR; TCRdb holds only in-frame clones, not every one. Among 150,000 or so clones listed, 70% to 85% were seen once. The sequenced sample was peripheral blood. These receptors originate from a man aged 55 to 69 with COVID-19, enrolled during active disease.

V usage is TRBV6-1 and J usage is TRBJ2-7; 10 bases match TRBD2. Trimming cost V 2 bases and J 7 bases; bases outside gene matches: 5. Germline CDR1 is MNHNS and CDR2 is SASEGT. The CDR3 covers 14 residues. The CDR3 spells CASSELAGVNEQYF. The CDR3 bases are TGTGCCAGCAGTGAACTAGCGGGAGTAAATGAGCAGTACTTC.

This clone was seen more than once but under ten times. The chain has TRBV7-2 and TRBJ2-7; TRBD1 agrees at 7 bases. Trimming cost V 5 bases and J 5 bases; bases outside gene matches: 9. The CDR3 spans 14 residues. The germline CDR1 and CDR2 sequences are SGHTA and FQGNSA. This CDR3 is CASSLLQGSHEQYF. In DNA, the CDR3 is TGTGCCAGCAGCCTCCTACAGGGGAGCCACGAGCAGTACTTC.

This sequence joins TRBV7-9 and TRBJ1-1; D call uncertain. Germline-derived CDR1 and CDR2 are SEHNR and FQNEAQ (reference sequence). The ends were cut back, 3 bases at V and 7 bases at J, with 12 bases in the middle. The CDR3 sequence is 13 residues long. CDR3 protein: CASSFPSVDEAFF. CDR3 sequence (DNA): TGTGCCAGCAGCTTTCCCAGCGTCGATGAAGCTTTCTTT. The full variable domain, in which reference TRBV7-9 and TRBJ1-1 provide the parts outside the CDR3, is DTGVSQNPRHKITKRGQNVTFRCDPISEHNRLYWYRQTLGQGPEFLTYFQNEAQLEKSRLLSDRFSAERPKGSFSTLEIQRTEQGDSAMYLCASSFPSVDEAFFGQGTRLTVV.

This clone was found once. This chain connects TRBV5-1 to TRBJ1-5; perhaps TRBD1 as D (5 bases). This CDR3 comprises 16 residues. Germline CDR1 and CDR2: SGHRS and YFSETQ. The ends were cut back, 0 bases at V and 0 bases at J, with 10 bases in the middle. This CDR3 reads CASSLGGLHSNQPQHF. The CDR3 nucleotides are TGCGCCAGCAGCTTGGGGGGACTGCATAGCAATCAGCCCCAGCATTTT.

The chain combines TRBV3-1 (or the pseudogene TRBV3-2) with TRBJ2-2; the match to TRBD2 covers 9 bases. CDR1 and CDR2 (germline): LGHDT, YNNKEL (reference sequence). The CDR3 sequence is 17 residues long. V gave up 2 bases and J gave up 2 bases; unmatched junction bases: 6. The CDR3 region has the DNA TGTGCCAGCAGCCAATTATCTAGCGGGGTAAACACCGGGGAGCTGTTTTTT. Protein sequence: CASSQLSSGVNTGELFF.

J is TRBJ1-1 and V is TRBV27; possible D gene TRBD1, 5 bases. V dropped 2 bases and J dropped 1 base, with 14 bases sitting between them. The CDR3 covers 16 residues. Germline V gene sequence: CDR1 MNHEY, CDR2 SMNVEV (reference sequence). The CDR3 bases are TGTGCCAGCAGTTTAGTTCCGGGGGGGAGGAACACTGAAGCTTTCTTT. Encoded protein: CASSLVPGGRNTEAFF.

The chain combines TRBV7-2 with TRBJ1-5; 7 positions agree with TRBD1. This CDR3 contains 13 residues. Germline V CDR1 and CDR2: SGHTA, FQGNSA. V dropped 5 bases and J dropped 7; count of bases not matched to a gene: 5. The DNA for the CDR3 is TGTGCCAGCAGCACGTACAGGGGCCAGCCCCAGCATTTT. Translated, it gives CASSTYRGQPQHF.

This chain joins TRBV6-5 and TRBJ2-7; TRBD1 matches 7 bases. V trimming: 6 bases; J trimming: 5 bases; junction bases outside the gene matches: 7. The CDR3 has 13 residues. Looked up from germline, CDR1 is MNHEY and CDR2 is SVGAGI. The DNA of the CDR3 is TGTGCCAGCAGAGTAGACAGGGATCACGAGCAGTACTTC. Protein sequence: CASRVDRDHEQYF.

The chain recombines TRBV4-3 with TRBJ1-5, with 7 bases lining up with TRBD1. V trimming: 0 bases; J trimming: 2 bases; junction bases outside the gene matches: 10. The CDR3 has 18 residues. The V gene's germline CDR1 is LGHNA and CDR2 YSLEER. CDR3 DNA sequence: TGCGCCAGCAGCCAAGATCTAAGAGGGGGCGGTGGCAATCAGCCCCAGCATTTT. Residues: CASSQDLRGGGGNQPQHF.

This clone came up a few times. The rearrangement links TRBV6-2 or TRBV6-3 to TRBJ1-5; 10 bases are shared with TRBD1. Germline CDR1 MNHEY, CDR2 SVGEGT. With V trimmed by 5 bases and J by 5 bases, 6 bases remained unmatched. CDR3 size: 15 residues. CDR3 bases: TGTGCCAGCAGTGTGACAGGGGGCTTCTATCAGCCCCAGCATTTT. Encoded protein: CASSVTGGFYQPQHF.

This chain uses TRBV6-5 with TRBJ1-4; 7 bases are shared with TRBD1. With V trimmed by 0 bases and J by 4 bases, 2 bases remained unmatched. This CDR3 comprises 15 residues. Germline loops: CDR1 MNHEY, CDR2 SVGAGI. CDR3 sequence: CASSYSGQYNEKLFF. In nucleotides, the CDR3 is TGTGCCAGCAGTTACTCGGGACAGTATAATGAAAAACTGTTTTTT.

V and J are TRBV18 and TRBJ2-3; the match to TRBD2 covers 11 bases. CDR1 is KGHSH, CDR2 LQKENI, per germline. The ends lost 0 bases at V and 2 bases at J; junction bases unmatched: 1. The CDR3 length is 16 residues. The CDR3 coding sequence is TGTGCCAGCTCACCACCGGGACTAGCGGCCACAGATACGCAGTATTTT. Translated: CASSPPGLAATDTQYF.

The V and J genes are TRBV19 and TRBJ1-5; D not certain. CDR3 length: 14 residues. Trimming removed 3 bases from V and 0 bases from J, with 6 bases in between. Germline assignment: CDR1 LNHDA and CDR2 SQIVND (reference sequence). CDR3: CASSMQYSNQPQHF. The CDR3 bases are TGTGCCAGTAGTATGCAGTATAGCAATCAGCCCCAGCATTTT.

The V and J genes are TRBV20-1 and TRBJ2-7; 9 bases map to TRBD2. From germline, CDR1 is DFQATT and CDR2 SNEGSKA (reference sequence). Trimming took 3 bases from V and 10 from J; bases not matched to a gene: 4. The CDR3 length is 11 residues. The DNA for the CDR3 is TGCAGTGCTAGTAGCGGGGGCTTACAGTACTTC. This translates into CSASSGGLQYF.

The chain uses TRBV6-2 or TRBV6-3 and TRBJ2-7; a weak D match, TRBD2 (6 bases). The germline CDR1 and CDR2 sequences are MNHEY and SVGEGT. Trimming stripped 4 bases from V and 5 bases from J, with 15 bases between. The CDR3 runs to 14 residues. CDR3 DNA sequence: TGTGCCAGCAGTTCGCTCGAGACTAGGAACGAGCAGTACTTC. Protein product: CASSSLETRNEQYF.

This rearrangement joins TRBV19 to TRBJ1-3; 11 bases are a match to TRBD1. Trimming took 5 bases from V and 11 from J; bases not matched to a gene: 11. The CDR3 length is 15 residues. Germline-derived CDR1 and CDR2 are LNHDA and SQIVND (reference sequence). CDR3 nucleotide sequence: TGTGCCAGTAGTTCCTCCGGGACAGGGGGGTTCTCCATATATTTT. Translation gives CASSSSGTGGFSIYF.

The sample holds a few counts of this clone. The CDR3 nucleotides read TGTGCCAGCAGCTGGCCCAATTCACCCCTCCACTTT. This encodes CASSWPNSPLHF. The V gene is TRBV5-8, the J gene TRBJ1-6; D remains unclear. V was shortened by 3 bases and J by 7 bases, with 5 bases between the two germline ends. From germline, CDR1 is SGHTS and CDR2 YDEGEE. CDR3 length: 12 amino acids.

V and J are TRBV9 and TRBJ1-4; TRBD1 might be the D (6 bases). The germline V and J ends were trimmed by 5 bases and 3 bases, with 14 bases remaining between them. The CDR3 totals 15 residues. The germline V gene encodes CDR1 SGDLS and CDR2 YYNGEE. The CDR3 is CASSRRDTSNEKLFF. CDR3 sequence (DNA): TGTGCCAGCAGTCGCCGGGACACTTCTAATGAAAAACTGTTTTTT.

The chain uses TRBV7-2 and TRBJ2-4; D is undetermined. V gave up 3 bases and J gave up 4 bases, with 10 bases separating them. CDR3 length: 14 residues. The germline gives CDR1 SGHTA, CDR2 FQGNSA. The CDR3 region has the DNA TGTGCCAGCAGCTTGTCGAACGGGAAAAACATTCAGTACTTC. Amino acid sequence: CASSLSNGKNIQYF.

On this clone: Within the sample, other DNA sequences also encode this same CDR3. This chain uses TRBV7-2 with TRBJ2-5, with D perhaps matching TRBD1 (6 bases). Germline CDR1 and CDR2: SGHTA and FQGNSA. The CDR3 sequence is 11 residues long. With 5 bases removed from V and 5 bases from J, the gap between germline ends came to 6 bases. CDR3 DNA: TGTGCCAGCAGCAGGGGGGAGACCCAGTACTTC. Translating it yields CASSRGETQYF.

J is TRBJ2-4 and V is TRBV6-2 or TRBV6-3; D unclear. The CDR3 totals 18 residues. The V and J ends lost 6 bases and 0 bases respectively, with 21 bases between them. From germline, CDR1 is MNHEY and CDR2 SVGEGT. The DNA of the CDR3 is TGTGCCAGCAGCAAACACCCGCCCAACCGACTAGCCAAAAACATTCAGTACTTC. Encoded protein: CASSKHPPNRLAKNIQYF.

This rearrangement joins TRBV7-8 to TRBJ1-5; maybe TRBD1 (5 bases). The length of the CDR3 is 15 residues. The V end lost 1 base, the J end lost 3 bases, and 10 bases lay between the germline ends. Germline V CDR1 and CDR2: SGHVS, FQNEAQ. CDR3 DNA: TGTGCCAGCAGCTTAGACAGGCTGAACAATCAGCCCCAGCATTTT. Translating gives CASSLDRLNNQPQHF.

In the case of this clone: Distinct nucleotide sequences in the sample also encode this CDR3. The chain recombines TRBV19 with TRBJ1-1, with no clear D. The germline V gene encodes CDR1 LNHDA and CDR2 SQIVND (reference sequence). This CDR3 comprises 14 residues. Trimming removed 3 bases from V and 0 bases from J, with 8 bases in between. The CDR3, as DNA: TGTGCCAGTAGTATTAACAAGATGAACACTGAAGCTTTCTTT. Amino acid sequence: CASSINKMNTEAFF.

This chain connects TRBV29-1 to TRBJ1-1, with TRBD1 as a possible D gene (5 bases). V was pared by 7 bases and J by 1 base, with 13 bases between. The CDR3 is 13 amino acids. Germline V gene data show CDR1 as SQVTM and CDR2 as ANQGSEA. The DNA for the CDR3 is TGCAGCGCCAAAGACAGTGGGAACACTGAAGCTTTCTTT. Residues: CSAKDSGNTEAFF.

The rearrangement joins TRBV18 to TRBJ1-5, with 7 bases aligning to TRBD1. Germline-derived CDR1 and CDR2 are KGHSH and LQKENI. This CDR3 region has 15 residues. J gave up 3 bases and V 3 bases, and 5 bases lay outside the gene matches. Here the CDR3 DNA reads TGTGCCAGCTCACCGCGACAGGGCTACAATCAGCCCCAGCATTTT. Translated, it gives CASSPRQGYNQPQHF.

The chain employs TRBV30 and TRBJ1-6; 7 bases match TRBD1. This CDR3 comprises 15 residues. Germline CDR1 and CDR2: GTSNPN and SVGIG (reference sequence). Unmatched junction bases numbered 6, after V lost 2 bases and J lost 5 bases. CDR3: CAWSKVGQNNSPLHF. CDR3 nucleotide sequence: TGTGCCTGGAGTAAAGTGGGACAGAATAATTCACCCCTCCACTTT.

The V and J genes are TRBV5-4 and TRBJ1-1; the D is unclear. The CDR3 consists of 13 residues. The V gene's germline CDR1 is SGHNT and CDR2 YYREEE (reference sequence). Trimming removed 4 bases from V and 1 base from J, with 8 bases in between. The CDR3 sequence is CASSPTRNTEAFF. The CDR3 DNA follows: TGTGCCAGCAGCCCCACCAGGAACACTGAAGCTTTCTTT.

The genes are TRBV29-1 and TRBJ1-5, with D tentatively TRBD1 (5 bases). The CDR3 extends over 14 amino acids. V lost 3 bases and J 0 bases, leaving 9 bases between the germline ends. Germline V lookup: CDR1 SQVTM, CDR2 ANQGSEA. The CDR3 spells CSVEGGCSNQPQHF. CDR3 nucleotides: TGCAGCGTTGAGGGGGGATGTAGCAATCAGCCCCAGCATTTT.

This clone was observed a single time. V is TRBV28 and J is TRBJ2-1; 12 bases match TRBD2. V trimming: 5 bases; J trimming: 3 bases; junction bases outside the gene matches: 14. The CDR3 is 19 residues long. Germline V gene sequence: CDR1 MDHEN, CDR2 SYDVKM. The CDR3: CASSTLGWTSGALYNEQFF. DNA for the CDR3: TGTGCCAGCAGTACACTCGGGTGGACTAGCGGGGCGCTCTACAATGAGCAGTTCTTC.

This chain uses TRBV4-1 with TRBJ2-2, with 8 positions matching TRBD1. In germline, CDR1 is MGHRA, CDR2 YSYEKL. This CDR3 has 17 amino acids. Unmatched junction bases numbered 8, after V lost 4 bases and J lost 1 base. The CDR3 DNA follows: TGCGCCAGCAGCCGCGAACCCGGGACAGGGAACACCGGGGAGCTGTTTTTT. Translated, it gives CASSREPGTGNTGELFF.